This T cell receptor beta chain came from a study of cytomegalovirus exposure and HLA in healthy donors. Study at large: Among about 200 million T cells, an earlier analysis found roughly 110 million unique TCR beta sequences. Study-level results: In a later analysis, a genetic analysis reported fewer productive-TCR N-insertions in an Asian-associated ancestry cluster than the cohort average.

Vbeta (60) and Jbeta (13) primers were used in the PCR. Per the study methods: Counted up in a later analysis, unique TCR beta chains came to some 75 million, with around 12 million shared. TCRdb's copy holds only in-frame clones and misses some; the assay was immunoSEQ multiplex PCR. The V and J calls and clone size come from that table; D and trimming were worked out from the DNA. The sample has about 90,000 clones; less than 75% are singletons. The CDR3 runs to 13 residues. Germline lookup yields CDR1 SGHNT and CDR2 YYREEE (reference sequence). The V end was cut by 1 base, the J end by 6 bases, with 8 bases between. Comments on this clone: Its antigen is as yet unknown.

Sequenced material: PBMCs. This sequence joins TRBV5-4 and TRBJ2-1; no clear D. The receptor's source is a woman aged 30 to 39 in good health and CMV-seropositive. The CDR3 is CASSLSTGNEQFF. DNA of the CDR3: TGTGCCAGCAGCTTGTCTACTGGCAATGAGCAGTTCTTC.